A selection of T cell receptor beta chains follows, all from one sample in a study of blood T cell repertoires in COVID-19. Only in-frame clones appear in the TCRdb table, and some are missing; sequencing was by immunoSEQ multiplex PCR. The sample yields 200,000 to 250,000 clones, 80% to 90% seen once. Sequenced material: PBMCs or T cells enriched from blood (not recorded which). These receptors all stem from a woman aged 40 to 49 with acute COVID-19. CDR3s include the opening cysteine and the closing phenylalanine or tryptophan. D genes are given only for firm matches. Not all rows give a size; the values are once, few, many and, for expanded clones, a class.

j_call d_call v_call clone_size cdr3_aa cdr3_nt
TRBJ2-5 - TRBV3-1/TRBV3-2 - CASSQNRRLETQYF TGTGCCAGCAGCCAAAACAGGCGGCTCGAGACCCAGTACTTC
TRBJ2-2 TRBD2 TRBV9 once CASSVSLAGGLYAGELFF TGTGCCAGCAGCGTCTCATTAGCGGGAGGGCTGTATGCCGGGGAGCTGTTTTTT
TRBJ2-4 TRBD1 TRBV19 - CASSLPDRDGAKNIQYF TGTGCCAGTAGTCTCCCAGACAGGGATGGGGCCAAAAACATTCAGTACTTC
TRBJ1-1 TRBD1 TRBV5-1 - CASSLTGEAEAFF TGCGCCAGCAGCCTGACAGGGGAGGCTGAAGCTTTCTTT
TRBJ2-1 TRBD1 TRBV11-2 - CASSSDRDNEQFF TGTGCCAGCAGCTCAGACAGGGACAATGAGCAGTTCTTC
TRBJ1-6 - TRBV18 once CASSKDSYNSPLHF TGTGCCAGCTCAAAGGACAGCTATAATTCACCCCTCCACTTT
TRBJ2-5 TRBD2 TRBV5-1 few CASSTRLAGVETQYF TGCGCCAGCAGCACGCGACTAGCGGGAGTAGAGACCCAGTACTTC
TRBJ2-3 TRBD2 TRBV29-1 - CSVEDTKREGTDTQYF TGCAGCGTTGAAGATACGAAGCGGGAGGGCACAGATACGCAGTATTTT
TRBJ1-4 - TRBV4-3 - CASSQDGGVSGKLFF TGCGCCAGCAGCCAAGATGGGGGGGTTAGCGGAAAACTGTTTTTT
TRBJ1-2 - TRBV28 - CASSTQGPTNYGYTF TGTGCCAGCAGTACCCAGGGGCCAACTAACTATGGCTACACCTTC
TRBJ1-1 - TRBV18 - CASSPDRQNTEAFF TGTGCCAGCTCACCCGACAGACAGAACACTGAAGCTTTCTTT
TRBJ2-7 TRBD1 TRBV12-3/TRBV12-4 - CASTRDRAREQYF TGTGCCAGCACAAGGGACAGGGCACGCGAGCAGTACTTC
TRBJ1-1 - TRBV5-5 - CASSFAGLDRVEAFF TGTGCCAGCAGCTTCGCAGGGCTAGACCGCGTTGAAGCTTTCTTT
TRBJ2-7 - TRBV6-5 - CASSYSNQARYEQYF TGTGCCAGCAGTTACTCGAACCAGGCCCGCTACGAGCAGTACTTC
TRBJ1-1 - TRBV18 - CASRPGLQDTEAFF TGTGCCAGCAGACCGGGACTCCAGGACACTGAAGCTTTCTTT
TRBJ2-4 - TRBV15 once CATSWQNIQYF TGTGCCACCAGCTGGCAAAACATTCAGTACTTC
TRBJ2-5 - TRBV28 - CASSLAEPQETQYF TGTGCCAGCAGTCTTGCGGAGCCTCAAGAGACCCAGTACTTC
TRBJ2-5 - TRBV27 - CASSARRDRGETQYF TGTGCCAGCAGTGCGAGACGGGACCGGGGGGAGACCCAGTACTTC
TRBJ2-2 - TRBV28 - CASTPPKETGELFF TGTGCCAGCACCCCCCCGAAGGAGACCGGGGAGCTGTTTTTT
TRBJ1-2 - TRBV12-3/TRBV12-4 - CASSLQGTYGYTF TGTGCCAGCAGCTTGCAGGGGACCTATGGCTACACCTTC
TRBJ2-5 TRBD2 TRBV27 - CASRQREGEETQYF TGTGCCAGCAGGCAACGGGAGGGGGAAGAGACCCAGTACTTC
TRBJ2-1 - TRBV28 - CASSLNRNYNEQFF TGTGCCAGCAGTCTTAACAGGAACTACAATGAGCAGTTCTTC
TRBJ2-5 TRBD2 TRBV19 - CASTSGTRWGETQYF TGTGCCAGTACTTCCGGGACTAGATGGGGAGAGACCCAGTACTTC
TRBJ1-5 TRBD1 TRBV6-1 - CASSSGQGAIQPQHF TGTGCCAGCAGTTCCGGACAGGGGGCAATTCAGCCCCAGCATTTT
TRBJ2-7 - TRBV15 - CATSRDTGAEQYF TGTGCCACCAGCAGAGATACTGGGGCCGAGCAGTACTTC
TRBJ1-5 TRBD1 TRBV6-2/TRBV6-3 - CASSSPGTALNQPQHF TGTGCCAGCAGTTCTCCCGGGACAGCTTTAAATCAGCCCCAGCATTTT
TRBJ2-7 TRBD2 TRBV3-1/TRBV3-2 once CASSPPGLGASGTYEQYF TGTGCCAGCAGCCCCCCGGGCCTAGGGGCTAGCGGGACCTACGAGCAGTACTTC
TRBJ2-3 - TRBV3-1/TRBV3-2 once CASSQDKGGASSDTQYF TGTGCCAGCAGCCAAGATAAGGGCGGGGCTAGTTCAGATACGCAGTATTTT
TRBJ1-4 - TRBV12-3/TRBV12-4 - CASSLGTPEKLFF TGTGCCAGCAGTTTGGGGACACCTGAAAAACTGTTTTTT
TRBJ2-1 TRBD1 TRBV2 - CASSYMTGANNNEQFF TGTGCCAGCAGTTACATGACAGGGGCCAACAACAATGAGCAGTTCTTC
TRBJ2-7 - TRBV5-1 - CASSPLGGGDYEQYF TGCGCCAGCAGCCCCCTCGGCGGAGGGGACTACGAGCAGTACTTC
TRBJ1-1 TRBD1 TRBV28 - CASPSRTGSNLDEAFF TGTGCCAGCCCCTCACGGACAGGGTCAAACCTTGATGAAGCTTTCTTT
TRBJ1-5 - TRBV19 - CASSPLGGRQPQHF TGTGCCAGTAGTCCCCTCGGGGGACGGCAGCCCCAGCATTTT
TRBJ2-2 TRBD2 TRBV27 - CASSSPGLGGGGGELFF TGTGCCAGCAGTTCTCCGGGACTAGGTGGGGGGGGCGGGGAGCTGTTTTTT
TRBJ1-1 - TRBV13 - CASIRMNTEAFF TGTGCCAGCATCAGAATGAACACTGAAGCTTTCTTT
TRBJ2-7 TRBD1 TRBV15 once CATSRGGTGVNEQYF TGTGCCACCAGCAGAGGAGGGACAGGGGTAAATGAGCAGTACTTC
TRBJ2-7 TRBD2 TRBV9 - CASSAGLAGGNEQYF TGTGCCAGCAGCGCAGGACTAGCGGGAGGGAACGAGCAGTACTTC
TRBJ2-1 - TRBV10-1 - CASSEVRAAYNEQFF TGCGCCAGCAGTGAAGTGCGGGCGGCCTACAATGAGCAGTTCTTC
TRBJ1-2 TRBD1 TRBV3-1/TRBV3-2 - CASSRTGDGGYTF TGTGCCAGCAGCCGAACAGGGGATGGTGGCTACACCTTC